Following are 15 T cell receptor beta chains from one sample sequenced in a study of shared clonotypes between healthy human individuals. Some clones are missing from TCRdb's copy, which holds only in-frame ones; the method was immunoSEQ multiplex PCR. The repertoire holds 950,000 to 1,300,000 clones, with around 75% as singletons. The sample was memory CD4+ T cells sorted from blood. The subset denotes: CD45RA-negative fraction. These receptors were collected from a man between 18 and 35 years old in good health.

In this sample, this clone turned up many times. The chain employs TRBV10-3 and TRBJ2-6; TRBD1 matches 11 bases. CDR3 length: 17 amino acids. Per germline, CDR1 ENHRY and CDR2 SYGVKD. V shed 8 bases and J 0 bases; nucleotides not matched to a gene: 6. The CDR3 is CAISGTGGISGANVLTF. In DNA form, the CDR3 reads TGTGCCATCTCCGGGACAGGGGGAATCTCTGGGGCCAACGTCCTGACTTTC.

This chain uses TRBV6-5 with TRBJ2-3, with 7 bases identical to TRBD2. The CDR3 length is 15 residues. Germline CDR1 reads MNHEY; CDR2 reads SVGAGI. V lost 1 base, J lost 1 base, and 2 bases stayed unmatched. CDR3 amino acids: CASSYWAGGTDTQYF. The CDR3 nucleotides read TGTGCCAGCAGTTACTGGGCGGGGGGCACAGATACGCAGTATTTT.

Here the CDR3 reads CAIKEGAGELFF. The CDR3 region has the DNA TGTGCCATCAAAGAGGGGGCCGGGGAGCTGTTTTTT. This chain joins TRBV10-3 and TRBJ2-2; a weak D match, TRBD1 (6 bases). The V gene's germline CDR1 is ENHRY and CDR2 SYGVKD. Between the trimmed V and J ends, which lost 7 bases and 6 bases, there was a span of 9 bases. CDR3 length equals 12 residues.

About this clone: A far larger clone is off by one base, so a read error is likely. The same CDR3 is also encoded by other DNA sequences in this sample. The chain combines TRBV6-6 with TRBJ1-1; D not resolved. The CDR3 sequence is 11 residues long. Germline CDR1 reads MNHNY; CDR2 reads SVGAGI (reference sequence). The V end was cut by 0 bases, the J end by 6 bases, with 2 bases between. The CDR3 region is CASSYSAEAFF. In nucleotides, the CDR3 is TGTGCCAGCAGTTACTCGGCTGAAGCTTTCTTT.

The CDR3 spells CASSPEGFAYEQYF. The CDR3 bases are TGTGCCAGCAGCCCCGAGGGGTTCGCCTACGAGCAGTACTTC. The chain combines TRBV5-4 with TRBJ2-7; D tentatively fits TRBD1 or TRBD2 (5 bases each). The germline V gene has CDR1 SGHNT and CDR2 YYREEE (reference sequence). This CDR3 comprises 14 residues. V was pared by 4 bases and J by 2 bases, with 13 bases between.

J is TRBJ2-7 and V is TRBV18; perhaps TRBD2 as D (8 bases). V lost 3 bases and J 3 bases, leaving 15 bases between the germline ends. This CDR3 is 15 amino acids long. Germline V gene sequence: CDR1 KGHSH, CDR2 LQKENI. The CDR3 DNA reads as TGTGCCAGCTCACCCGGGGGGGGACAGAACTACGAGCAGTACTTC. Its translation: CASSPGGGQNYEQYF.

V usage is TRBV7-9 and J usage is TRBJ2-1; D not resolved. Germline values: CDR1 SEHNR, CDR2 FQNEAQ (reference sequence). The CDR3 is 15 amino acids. V gave up 7 bases and J gave up 0 bases, with 13 bases separating them. The CDR3 nucleotides read TGTGCCAGCACAACTGTGGGGTCCTCCTACAATGAGCAGTTCTTC. The encoded protein is CASTTVGSSYNEQFF.

J is TRBJ1-1 and V is TRBV6-1, with D unclear. The V and J ends lost 10 bases and 0 bases respectively, with 9 bases between them. The CDR3 covers 12 residues. Germline loops: CDR1 MNHNS, CDR2 SASEGT. The CDR3 protein is CATRTVNTEAFF. The CDR3 DNA follows: TGTGCCACTCGAACAGTGAACACTGAAGCTTTCTTT.

The chain couples TRBV19 to TRBJ1-5, with D possibly being TRBD1 (5 bases). V was cut by 9 bases and J by 6 bases, with 15 bases left in between. There are 13 residues in the CDR3. Germline V CDR1 and CDR2: LNHDA, SQIVND (reference sequence). The CDR3 DNA follows: TGTGCCAGCGGAAATCAGGGTGCTCAGCCCCAGCATTTT. It is translated as CASGNQGAQPQHF.

This sequence joins TRBV7-2 and TRBJ2-3, with D maybe TRBD2 (6 bases). This CDR3 is built from 13 residues. V was shortened by 5 bases and J by 7 bases, with 13 bases between the two germline ends. Germline assignment: CDR1 SGHTA and CDR2 FQGNSA. The CDR3 region has the DNA TGTGCCAGCAGCCTACTAGCAGCTTATACGCAGTATTTT. The encoded protein is CASSLLAAYTQYF.

This sequence joins TRBV5-4 and TRBJ2-3; D gene ambiguous. The V end lost 4 bases, the J end lost 2 bases, and 20 bases lay between the germline ends. Germline V gene lookup returns CDR1 SGHNT and CDR2 YYREEE (reference sequence). This CDR3 is 17 amino acids long. The CDR3 sequence is CASSRYTWERNTDTQYF. The CDR3 bases are TGTGCCAGCAGCCGATATACATGGGAAAGAAACACAGATACGCAGTATTTT.

The CDR3 region is CASSLEGAVSSNQPQHF. In nucleotides, the CDR3 is TGTGCCAGCAGTTTAGAGGGGGCCGTTTCGAGCAATCAGCCCCAGCATTTT. The chain couples TRBV28 to TRBJ1-5; 7 nucleotides line up with TRBD1. This CDR3 comprises 17 residues. Germline CDR1 and CDR2: MDHEN and SYDVKM. V gave up 2 bases and J gave up 1 base; unmatched junction bases: 8. Full variable domain (outside the CDR3, taken from reference TRBV28 and TRBJ1-5): DVKVTQSSRYLVKRTGEKVFLECVQDMDHENMFWYRQDPGLGLRLIYFSYDVKMKEKGDIPEGYSVSREKKERFSLILESASTNQTSMYLCASSLEGAVSSNQPQHFGDGTRLSIL.

This chain uses TRBV6-5 with TRBJ2-3, with D perhaps matching TRBD2 (7 bases). The length of the CDR3 is 14 residues. Trimming took 0 bases from V and 9 from J, leaving 13 bases between them. From germline, CDR1 is MNHEY and CDR2 SVGAGI. CDR3 coding DNA: TGTGCCAGCAGTTACTCGGTGGAGGGGGGGACGCAGTATTTT. Encoded protein: CASSYSVEGGTQYF.

The rearrangement links TRBV7-2 to TRBJ2-6; D possibly corresponds to TRBD1 (5 bases). The CDR3 length is 17 residues. The V gene's germline CDR1 is SGHTA and CDR2 FQGNSA. Between the trimmed V and J ends, which lost 1 base and 4 bases, there was a span of 14 bases. DNA for the CDR3: TGTGCCAGCAGCTTAGGAAGGGGCCTGGGAGGGGCCAACGTCCTGACTTTC. This sequence encodes CASSLGRGLGGANVLTF.

The chain joins TRBV7-2 to TRBJ1-2, with a tentative D call TRBD1 (5 bases). V was shortened by 0 bases and J by 6 bases, with 17 bases between the two germline ends. Germline V CDR1 and CDR2: SGHTA, FQGNSA. This CDR3 region has 16 residues. The DNA of the CDR3 is TGTGCCAGCAGCTTAGCGCGGGGTAGGGGAGGGGATGGCTACACCTTC. The encoded protein is CASSLARGRGGDGYTF.